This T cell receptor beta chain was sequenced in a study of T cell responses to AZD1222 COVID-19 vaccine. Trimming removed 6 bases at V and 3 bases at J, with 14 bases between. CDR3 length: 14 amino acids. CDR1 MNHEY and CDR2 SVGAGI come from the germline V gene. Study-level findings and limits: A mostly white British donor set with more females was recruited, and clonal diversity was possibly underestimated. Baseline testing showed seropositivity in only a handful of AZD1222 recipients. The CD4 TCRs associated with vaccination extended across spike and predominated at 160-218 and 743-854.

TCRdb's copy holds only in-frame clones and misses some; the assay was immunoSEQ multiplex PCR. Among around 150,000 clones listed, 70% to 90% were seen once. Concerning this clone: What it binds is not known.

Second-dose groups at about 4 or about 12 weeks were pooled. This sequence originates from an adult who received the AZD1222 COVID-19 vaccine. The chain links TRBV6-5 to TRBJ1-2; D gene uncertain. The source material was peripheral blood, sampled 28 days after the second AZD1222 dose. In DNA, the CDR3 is TGTGCCAGCAGGTCCCGCGGGAACGACTATGGCTACACCTTC. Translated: CASRSRGNDYGYTF.